This TCR beta chain was observed in a study of OX40 agonist ivuxolimab in advanced cancers. In the study overall: The eligibility criteria allowed prior anti-PD-1, anti-PD-L1 or anti-CTLA-4 therapy, and 30% to 40% had some.

Comment on this clone: The antigen is undetermined.

This table comes from immunoSEQ multiplex PCR, and its TCRdb copy is limited to in-frame clones, with some not included. The profile shows more than 70,000 clones, 90% to 95% of them singletons. Study-wide results and caveats: Clonal expansion from baseline to week 6 occurred in both CD4+ and CD8+ T cells.

The input for sequencing was CD4+ or CD8+ T cells sorted from blood, taken in a trial of the OX40 agonist ivuxolimab. The origin of this receptor is an adult with an advanced solid tumor such as melanoma, head and neck, liver or kidney cancer.

CDR3 sequence reads: CASSLGWAGGGNQPQHF. DNA for the CDR3: TGTGCCAGCAGCTTAGGCTGGGCAGGGGGGGGCAATCAGCCCCAGCATTTT. The chain has TRBV7-9 and TRBJ1-5; 7 nucleotides align to TRBD1. The CDR3 loop spans 17 amino acids. Looked up from germline, CDR1 is SEHNR and CDR2 is FQNEAQ (reference sequence). V was clipped by 1 base and J by 2 bases; unmatched bases: 8. The full variable domain, in which reference TRBV7-9 and TRBJ1-5 provide the parts outside the CDR3, is DTGVSQNPRHKITKRGQNVTFRCDPISEHNRLYWYRQTLGQGPEFLTYFQNEAQLEKSRLLSDRFSAERPKGSFSTLEIQRTEQGDSAMYLCASSLGWAGGGNQPQHFGDGTRLSIL.